This TCR beta chain is drawn from a study of metastatic and nonmetastatic thyroid tumors. The overall study: Malignant and benign thyroid patients had repertoires compared in peripheral blood and tumor or nodule tissue.

Every patient underwent thyroid surgery untreated. The sample holds a few counts of this clone. Its antigen is unknown. Per germline, CDR1 SGHTA and CDR2 FQGNSA. The V gene lost 2 bases and the J gene lost 3 bases, with 8 bases spanning the gap. The CDR3 is 14 residues long. TCRdb re-called clones from the PCR reads using MiXCR. The table shows just over 20,000 clones, with more than 10% occurring only once. Whole-study findings and limits: Significantly higher TCR beta diversity was reportedly seen in malignant thyroid tumors than benign nodules, in blood and tumor.

This clonotype originated in a male donor with papillary thyroid cancer or a benign thyroid nodule (not recorded which). Some clones in this sample may be carry-over from other donors' samples. J is TRBJ2-1 and V is TRBV7-2; the D is unclear. Material for sequencing was blood. CDR3: CASSLIRGYNEQFF. Written as DNA, the CDR3 is TGTGCCAGCAGCTTAATCCGCGGCTACAATGAGCAGTTCTTC.